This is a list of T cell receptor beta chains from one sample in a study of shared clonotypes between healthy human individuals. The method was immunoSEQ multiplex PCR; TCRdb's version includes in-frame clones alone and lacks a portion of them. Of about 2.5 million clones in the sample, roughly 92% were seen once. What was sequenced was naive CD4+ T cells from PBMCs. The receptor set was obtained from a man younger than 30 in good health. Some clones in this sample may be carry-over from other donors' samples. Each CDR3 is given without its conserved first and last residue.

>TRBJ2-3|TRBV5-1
ASSLHSTDTQY
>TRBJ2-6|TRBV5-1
ASSFYLTTGANVLT
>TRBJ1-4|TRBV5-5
ASSSGSTGGNEKLF
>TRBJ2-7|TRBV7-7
ASSLVGGDEQY
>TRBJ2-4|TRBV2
ASSEALVGADIQY
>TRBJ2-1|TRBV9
ASSQTGGNNEQF
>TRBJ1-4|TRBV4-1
ASSQDSSGGAVGEKLF
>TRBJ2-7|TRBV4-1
ASSQGSGPSYEQY
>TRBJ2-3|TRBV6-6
ASSRRLGSSTQY
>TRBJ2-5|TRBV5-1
ASSLPGAETQY
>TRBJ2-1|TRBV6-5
ASSYSDSASEQF
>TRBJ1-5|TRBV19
ASNPLDRGDQPQH
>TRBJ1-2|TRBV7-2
ASSLVDAFRGYT
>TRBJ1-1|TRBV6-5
ASSEGPNYTEAF
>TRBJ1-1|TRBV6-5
ATGLNTEAF
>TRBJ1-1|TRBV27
ASSLGALGTEAF
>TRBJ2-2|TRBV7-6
ASSISGRLVGELF
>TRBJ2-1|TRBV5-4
ASSLVGVQLYNEQF
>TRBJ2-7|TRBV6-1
ASHTLGRGSEQY
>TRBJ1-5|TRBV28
ASGGSQPQH
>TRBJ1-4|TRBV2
ASSKGTGGKGEKLF
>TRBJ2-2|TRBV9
ASSVEGLADTGELF
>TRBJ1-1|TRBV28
ASSFGGPEKAF
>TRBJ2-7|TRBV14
ASSQDPRSYEQY
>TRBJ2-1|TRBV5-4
ASSPDSQNYNEQF
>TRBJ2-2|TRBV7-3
ASSRARTENTGELF
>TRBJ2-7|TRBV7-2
ASSQGFGTAYEQY
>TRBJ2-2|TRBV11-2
ASSLVRGNTGELF
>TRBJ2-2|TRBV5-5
ASSFLDGGGELF
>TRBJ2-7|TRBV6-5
ASSRQGRRYEQY
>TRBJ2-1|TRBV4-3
ASSLLGGVEQF
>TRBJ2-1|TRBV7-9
ASSLVILRLADNNEQF
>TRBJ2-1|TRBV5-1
ASSSIGLAYNEQF
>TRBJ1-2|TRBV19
ASSAGGASHGYT
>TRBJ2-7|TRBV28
ASRSQGRSDEQY
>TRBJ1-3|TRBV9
ASSAATAISGNTIY
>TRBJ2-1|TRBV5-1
ASSSQDTTRF
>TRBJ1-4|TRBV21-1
ASSKGNRGLGGEKLF
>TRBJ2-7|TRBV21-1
AKRAGGPNEQY
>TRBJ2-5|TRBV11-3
ARGHFRPPTGEQY
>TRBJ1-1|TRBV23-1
ARAGSEAF
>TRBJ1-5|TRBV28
ASSFSGRDDQPQH
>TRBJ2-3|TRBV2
ASSGQGFTADTQY
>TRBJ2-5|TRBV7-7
ASSSRAAPQETQY
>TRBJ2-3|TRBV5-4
ASSPPQTDTQY
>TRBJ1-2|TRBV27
ASSFAEGGGYT
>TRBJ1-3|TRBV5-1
ASSLESSRQAGNTIY
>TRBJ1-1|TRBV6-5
ASSYPGGGTEAF